The 4 T cell receptor beta chains listed next were all sequenced from one sample in a study of shared clonotypes between healthy human individuals. The data were produced by immunoSEQ multiplex PCR, yet TCRdb's version contains in-frame clones alone and is incomplete. Of about 470,000 clones listed, more than 75% are singletons. Source material: PBMCs. The receptors derive from a woman aged 40 to 50 in good health. Some clones in this sample may be carry-over from other donors' samples.

This chain uses TRBV30 with TRBJ1-2, with a tentative D call TRBD1 (6 bases). V gave up 1 base and J gave up 4 bases, with 7 bases separating them. This CDR3 is 12 amino acids long. Germline CDR1 is GTSNPN and CDR2 is SVGIG (reference sequence). The CDR3 sequence: CAWSDRAYGYTF. In DNA form, the CDR3 reads TGTGCCTGGAGTGACAGGGCCTATGGCTACACCTTC.

The gene calls are TRBV5-1 and TRBJ2-2, with 14 bases fitting TRBD2. Germline V gives CDR1 SGHRS, CDR2 YFSETQ. After removal of 0 bases from V and 5 bases from J, the junction contained 3 bases not matched to a gene. CDR3 size: 17 residues. CDR3 amino acids: CASSLEGTSGRTGELFF. CDR3 DNA: TGCGCCAGCAGCTTGGAAGGGACTAGCGGGAGAACCGGGGAGCTGTTTTTT. Looking up the rest from reference TRBV5-1 and TRBJ2-2 gives the full variable domain: KAGVTQTPRYLIKTRGQQVTLSCSPISGHRSVSWYQQTPGQGLQFLFEYFSETQRNKGNFPGRFSGRQFSNSRSEMNVSTLELGDSALYLCASSLEGTSGRTGELFFGEGSRLTVL.

The chain recombines TRBV5-1 with TRBJ2-3, with 12 bases lining up with TRBD1. The CDR3 runs to 15 residues. Per the germline V gene, CDR1 is SGHRS and CDR2 is YFSETQ. V gave up 3 bases and J gave up 3 bases; unmatched junction bases: 2. CDR3 in DNA: TGCGCCAGCAGCTGGGGACAGGGGGCAACAGATACGCAGTATTTT. Encoded protein: CASSWGQGATDTQYF.

V is TRBV27 and J is TRBJ2-7; TRBD1 matches at 10 bases. V trimming: 6 bases; J trimming: 2 bases; junction bases outside the gene matches: 10. CDR1 is MNHEY and CDR2 is SMNVEV in the germline V gene (reference sequence). This CDR3 has 16 amino acids. The CDR3 DNA sequence: TGTGCCAGCAGGGACAGGGGGTGGGGGGAAACCTACGAGCAGTACTTC. Its translation: CASRDRGWGETYEQYF.